A single TCR beta chain is shown here with its context. Its antigen is currently unknown. This specimen belongs to a study of PD-1 blockade in classical Hodgkin lymphoma. General study results and limits: Significantly greater TCR diversity emerged by C4D1 in CD4+ cells but not CD8+ cells. No one has yet defined what causes the repertoire differences, which may be disease activity or prior therapy. Initiation of nivolumab under 1 year after ASCT led to exclusion of patients. Baseline diversity in complete responders resembled that of newly diagnosed patients.

Only in-frame clones appear in the TCRdb table, and some are missing; sequencing was by immunoSEQ multiplex PCR. The sample lists 90,000 or so clones, around four fifths seen once, with roughly 10% in the top ten. Time point denoted: cycle 4 day 1 (C4D1), after less than seven weeks of nivolumab. The patients all showed relapse after autologous stem cell transplantation, while their brentuximab vedotin exposure varied. Germline V gene sequence: CDR1 SGHTA, CDR2 FQGNSA. The CDR3 length is 17 residues. Germline trimming cut 5 bases from V and 4 bases from J; bases unmatched to any gene: 7. The chain couples TRBV7-2 to TRBJ2-1; 14 bases map to TRBD2. This TCR was sampled from a human donor with classical Hodgkin lymphoma. The sequencing here drew on peripheral blood mononuclear cells (PBMCs), taken before the fourth cycle of nivolumab. For the CDR3, the DNA is TGTGCCAGCAGCCCGACTAGCGGGGGGGGTAGATACAATGAGCAGTTCTTC. Protein: CASSPTSGGGRYNEQFF.